These T cell receptor beta chains were read from a single sample in a study of blood T cell repertoires in COVID-19. Measured with immunoSEQ multiplex PCR; TCRdb has only the in-frame clones, and not every one. The sample lists 150,000 or so clones, 90% to 95% occurring once. The specimen was peripheral blood. These receptors all stem from a man aged 50 to 59 with acute or convalescent COVID-19. Each CDR3 is given with its conserved first and last residue. D genes are given only for firm matches. For some rows the clone size is stated as once, few or many, or as a class when expanded; others skip it.

d_gene	v_gene	abundance	j_gene	CDR3nt	CDR3aa
TRBD1	TRBV28	once	TRBJ1-5	TGTGCCAGCAGTTTCCACTCCGACAGGGGCACCCAGCATTTT	CASSFHSDRGTQHF
TRBD2	TRBV5-6	-	TRBJ2-7	TGTGCCAGCAGCCATTTCATTACTAGCGAATACCCCTACGAGCAGTACTTC	CASSHFITSEYPYEQYF
TRBD1	TRBV28	-	TRBJ1-1	TGTGCCAGCATGGACAGGGTAGGGTCCACTGAAGCTTTCTTT	CASMDRVGSTEAFF
TRBD2	TRBV7-2	-	TRBJ2-3	TGTGCCAGCAGCCTAGCGGGAGAGGTATCAGATACGCAGTATTTT	CASSLAGEVSDTQYF
-	TRBV4-1	-	TRBJ1-5	TGCGCCAGCAGCCAACTACAGGGATACAATCAGCCCCAGCATTTT	CASSQLQGYNQPQHF
TRBD1	TRBV19	-	TRBJ1-5	TGTGCCAGTAGTGTTCCGGGACAGGGCAACAATCAGCCCCAGCATTTT	CASSVPGQGNNQPQHF
-	TRBV21-1	-	TRBJ2-7	TGTGCCAGCAGCAAACGACAGGGGCCCACCTACGAGCAGTACTTC	CASSKRQGPTYEQYF
TRBD1	TRBV5-8	-	TRBJ2-1	TGTGCCAGCAGCTTTCGCGGGACAGGGGGTGGTAATGAGCAGTTCTTC	CASSFRGTGGGNEQFF
-	TRBV28	-	TRBJ1-1	TGTGCCACCCGGGGGTCCGGCGGGCTGAACACTGAAGCTTTCTTT	CATRGSGGLNTEAFF
-	TRBV6-5	-	TRBJ2-2	TGTGCCAGCTCTAGACTAGCGAACACCGGGGAGCTGTTTTTT	CASSRLANTGELFF
-	TRBV10-3	-	TRBJ1-5	TGTGCCATCAGTGAGTCGCAACGACCCCAGGGGTTGCGGAATCAGCCCCAGCATTTT	CAISESQRPQGLRNQPQHF
TRBD2	TRBV6-1	-	TRBJ2-1	TGTGCCAGCAGTGGACTAGCGGGTGCTAGCTCCTACAATGAGCAGTTCTTC	CASSGLAGASSYNEQFF
-	TRBV27	-	TRBJ2-3	TGTGCCAGCAGTTACAGGGGAGGAGGAACAGATACGCAGTATTTT	CASSYRGGGTDTQYF
TRBD1	TRBV28	-	TRBJ1-3	TGTGCCAGCAGTTTTAGGACAGGGGTGGCCGGAAACACCATATATTTT	CASSFRTGVAGNTIYF
-	TRBV28	-	TRBJ2-5	TGTGCCAGCAGTTTAAATATGGCACAAGAGACCCAGTACTTC	CASSLNMAQETQYF
-	TRBV28	-	TRBJ2-2	TGTGCCACCAAGAGGGGGACACAGAACACCGGGGAGCTGTTTTTT	CATKRGTQNTGELFF
TRBD1	TRBV27	-	TRBJ1-6	TGTGCCAGCAGTTCGACCCTAGGACAGGGGGGATCACCCCTCCACTTT	CASSSTLGQGGSPLHF
-	TRBV21-1	-	TRBJ2-5	TGTGCCAGCAGCAGAGGGTTGGGGGGAGGCGAGACCCAGTACTTC	CASSRGLGGGETQYF
-	TRBV7-9	-	TRBJ1-5	TGTGCCAGCGGAGGGTCGGCCAATCAGCCCCAGCATTTT	CASGGSANQPQHF
TRBD1	TRBV29-1	-	TRBJ2-2	TGCAGCGTATCCGACAGGGGGGGCACCGGGGAGCTGTTTTTT	CSVSDRGGTGELFF
TRBD1	TRBV18	-	TRBJ1-1	TGTGCCAGCTCACGGGACAGGCCCAAAAACACTGAAGCTTTCTTT	CASSRDRPKNTEAFF
TRBD1	TRBV10-3	-	TRBJ1-2	TGTGCCATCAAAGGGGCGACAGGGGAATATGGCTACACCTTC	CAIKGATGEYGYTF
TRBD2	TRBV4-3	-	TRBJ2-1	TGCGCCAGCAGCGGACTAGCGTCGGATGAGCAGTTCTTC	CASSGLASDEQFF
TRBD1	TRBV6-1	-	TRBJ1-3	TGTGCCAGTGGACAGGGTCCTGGAAACACCATATATTTT	CASGQGPGNTIYF
-	TRBV7-9	-	TRBJ2-3	TGTGCCAGCAGCTTAGCGGGGGCCGGAGATACGCAGTATTTT	CASSLAGAGDTQYF
TRBD1	TRBV11-3	-	TRBJ1-1	TGTGCCAGCAGTAGAAAGAAACCGGGACAGGGGACCCCTGAAGCTTTCTTT	CASSRKKPGQGTPEAFF
TRBD2	TRBV28	-	TRBJ2-5	TGTGCCAGCAGTTTATTCGCTAGCGGGGCCCAAGAGACCCAGTACTTC	CASSLFASGAQETQYF
TRBD1	TRBV2	-	TRBJ1-5	TGTGCCAGCAGAGGGACAGGGAGGAGCAATCAGCCCCAGCATTTT	CASRGTGRSNQPQHF
-	TRBV5-1	few	TRBJ1-4	TGCGCCAGCAGCTTTTGGGGAGAAGATGAAAAACTGTTTTTT	CASSFWGEDEKLFF
TRBD2	TRBV27	-	TRBJ2-5	TGTGCCAGCAGTTTATACTGGCTAGCGGGAGATCGGAGAGAGACCCAGTACTTC	CASSLYWLAGDRRETQYF
TRBD2	TRBV6-2/TRBV6-3	-	TRBJ2-7	TGTGCCAGCAGTTCCAGGGGACTAGCGGGACCCTACGAGCAGTACTTC	CASSSRGLAGPYEQYF
TRBD2	TRBV5-1	-	TRBJ2-3	TGCGCCAGCAGCCTAGCGGGATGGGAAGATACGCAGTATTTT	CASSLAGWEDTQYF
TRBD2	TRBV6-5	-	TRBJ2-1	TGTGCCAGCAGAAGACTAGCGGGAGGAGGAGAGCAGTTCTTC	CASRRLAGGGEQFF
TRBD1	TRBV28	-	TRBJ1-5	TGTGCCAGCAGCCGCCACAGGGGAGTCGAGCAGCCCCAGCATTTT	CASSRHRGVEQPQHF
-	TRBV7-6	-	TRBJ2-5	TGTGCCAGCAGCCAGATACCAAAAGAGACCCAGTACTTC	CASSQIPKETQYF
TRBD2	TRBV4-1	-	TRBJ2-3	TGCGCCAGCAGCCTCCGGACTAGCGGGAGTGCAGATACGCAGTATTTT	CASSLRTSGSADTQYF
TRBD1	TRBV5-6	-	TRBJ1-2	TGTGCCAGCAGCTTCCCAGGAGGACAGGGGGTCTCTAACTATGGCTACACCTTC	CASSFPGGQGVSNYGYTF
-	TRBV20-1	-	TRBJ2-3	TGCAGTGCTAGTTCCGGTGGGGGGTACTTCACAGATACGCAGTATTTT	CSASSGGGYFTDTQYF
TRBD2	TRBV19	-	TRBJ2-1	TGTGCCAGTAGACGGGGACTAGCGGGACTCGATGAGCAGTTCTTC	CASRRGLAGLDEQFF
TRBD2	TRBV10-2	few	TRBJ2-3	TGCGCCAGCAGGGGGACTAGCATCGATACGCAGTATTTT	CASRGTSIDTQYF
TRBD2	TRBV11-3	once	TRBJ2-3	TGTGCCAGCAGCTTGGGACTAGCGGGTAGCACAGATACGCAGTATTTT	CASSLGLAGSTDTQYF